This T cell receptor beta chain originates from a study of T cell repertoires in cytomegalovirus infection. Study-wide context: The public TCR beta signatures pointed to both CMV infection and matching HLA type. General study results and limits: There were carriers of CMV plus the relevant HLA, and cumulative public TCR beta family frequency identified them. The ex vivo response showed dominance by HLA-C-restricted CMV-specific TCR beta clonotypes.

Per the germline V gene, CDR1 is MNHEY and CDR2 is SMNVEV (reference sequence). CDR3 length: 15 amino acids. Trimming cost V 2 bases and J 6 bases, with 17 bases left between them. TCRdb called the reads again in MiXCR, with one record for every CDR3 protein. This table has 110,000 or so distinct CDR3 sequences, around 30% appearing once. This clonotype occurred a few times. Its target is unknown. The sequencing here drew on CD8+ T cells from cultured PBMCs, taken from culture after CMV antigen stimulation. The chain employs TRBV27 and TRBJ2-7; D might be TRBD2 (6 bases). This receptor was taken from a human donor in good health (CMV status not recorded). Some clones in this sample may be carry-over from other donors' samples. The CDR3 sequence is CASSLGTPKYGEQYF. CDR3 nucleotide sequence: TGTGCCAGCAGTTTAGGGACTCCAAAGTATGGCGAGCAGTACTTC.